What follows are 16 T cell receptor beta chains derived from one specimen sequenced in a study of CD8+CD57+ T cells in acquired aplastic anemia. Patients sequenced had flow cytometry evidence of CD8+CD57+ cell expansion. Using genomic DNA as the template, TCR beta VDJ and CDR3 profiling was carried out. MiXCR was run by TCRdb on the reads, yielding one entry per CDR3 protein. The sample includes 200,000 to 300,000 distinct CDR3 sequences, approximately 80% seen only once; the top ten take approximately 40%. The sample comprised sorted CD4+, CD8+, or CD8+CD57+ T cells (not recorded which) from PBMCs. These receptors originate from a human donor with aplastic anemia.

The chain recombines TRBV9 with TRBJ2-6, with TRBD2 matching 7 bases. V dropped 5 bases and J dropped 14; count of bases not matched to a gene: 19. CDR3 size: 16 residues. The germline CDR1 and CDR2 sequences are SGDLS and YYNGEE. The CDR3, as DNA: TGTGCCAGCAGTGGTGAAGCGGGGTACACCGGCGAGCTCCTGACTTTC. It yields the protein CASSGEAGYTGELLTF.

The chain links TRBV7-2 to TRBJ2-1; TRBD1 aligns across 9 bases. CDR3 size: 16 residues. V trimming: 5 bases; J trimming: 11 bases; junction bases outside the gene matches: 16. CDR1 and CDR2 (germline): SGHTA, FQGNSA. DNA for the CDR3: TGTGCCAGCAGCAATGGACAGGGGTCTCAAGAGACCCAGCAGTTCTTC. This sequence encodes CASSNGQGSQETQQFF. Full variable domain (outside the CDR3, taken from reference TRBV7-2 and TRBJ2-1): GAGVSQSPSNKVTEKGKDVELRCDPISGHTALYWYRQSLGQGLEFLIYFQGNSAPDKSGLPSDRFSAERTGGSVSTLTIQRTQQEDSAVYLCASSNGQGSQETQQFFGPGTRLTVL.

As for this clonotype: An end of the junction does not agree with germline; a read error may underlie this. In nucleotides, the CDR3 is TGTGCCAGCAGTAGAGATAGGGGACTGAACACTCAAGCTTTCTTT. Its protein is CASSRDRGLNTQAFF. The rearrangement joins TRBV2 to TRBJ1-1, with D maybe TRBD1 (5 bases). Looked up from germline, CDR1 is SNHLY and CDR2 is FYNNEI. The CDR3 runs 15 residues.

This chain joins TRBV7-8 and TRBJ2-7, with a possible D match to TRBD2 (5 bases). Per the germline V gene, CDR1 is SGHVS and CDR2 is FQNEAQ. The CDR3 contains 18 residues. Deletions cut 0 bases from V and 4 bases from J, with 22 bases between. CDR3 loop: CASSLAGDPNAQYYEQYV. The CDR3 DNA is TGTGCCAGCAGCTTAGCGGGAGACCCCAATGCGCAGTATTACGAGCAGTACGTC.

V is TRBV10-3 and J is TRBJ2-7, with D perhaps matching TRBD1 (5 bases). The germline V gene has CDR1 ENHRY and CDR2 SYGVKD. The CDR3 sequence is 15 residues long. V was cut by 0 bases and J by 3 bases, with 12 bases left in between. This chain's CDR3 is CAISESQDIVYEQYF. The DNA of the CDR3 is TGTGCCATCAGTGAGTCACAGGACATCGTCTACGAGCAGTACTTC.

The rearrangement joins TRBV9 to TRBJ2-7; 11 bases fit TRBD2. V gave up 4 bases and J gave up 7 bases; unmatched junction bases: 13. From germline, CDR1 is SGDLS and CDR2 YYNGEE. The CDR3 contains 16 residues. CDR3 DNA: TGTGCCAGCAGCCCCAGACTAGCGGGAATTCTTGGTGAGCAGTACGTC. Its translation is CASSPRLAGILGEQYV.

The chain couples TRBV13 to TRBJ1-2, with D unclear. The CDR3 length is 11 residues. V was shortened by 4 bases and J by 6 bases, with 6 bases between the two germline ends. CDR1 PRHDT and CDR2 FYEKMQ come from the germline V gene (reference sequence). The DNA of the CDR3 is TGTGCCAGCAGCTCAGCGGATGGCTACACCTTC. Protein: CASSSADGYTF.

Concerning this clonotype itself: Likely a read error: the CDR3 ends without its conserved phenylalanine or tryptophan. It is unclear where the CDR3 begins or ends on the DNA, so no DNA is shown, and the CDR3 is as TCRdb lists it. J is TRBJ2-1 and V is TRBV7-8; the D segment call TRBD2 is taken from the table without a DNA check. The germline CDR1 and CDR2 sequences are SGHVS and FQNEAQ. The CDR3 numbers 13 amino acids, ends counted. The CDR3 loop is CASSLAGGPDTQL.

CDR3 amino acids: CASSVGGLYEQYF. The CDR3 DNA reads as TGTGCCAGCAGTGTAGGGGGGCTCTACGAGCAGTACTTC. The chain is built from TRBV25-1 and TRBJ2-7; perhaps D is TRBD1 or TRBD2 (6 bases each). Germline-derived CDR1 and CDR2 are MGHDK and SYGVNS. V dropped 4 bases and J dropped 3 bases, with 10 bases sitting between them. The CDR3 contains 13 residues.

The V call is TRBV2, the J call TRBJ2-7; 10 nucleotides align to TRBD2. The CDR3 has 17 amino acids. J gave up 4 bases and V 4 bases, and 13 bases lay outside the gene matches. CDR1 is SNHLY, CDR2 FYNNEI, per germline. CDR3 sequence reads: CASSAFSSGRITYEQYF. CDR3 nucleotide sequence: TGTGCCAGCAGTGCGTTTAGTAGCGGGAGGATAACTTACGAGCAGTACTTC.

J is TRBJ1-6 and V is TRBV11-2; 10 bases map to TRBD1. Germline V gene lookup returns CDR1 SGHAT and CDR2 FQNNGV. V lost 3 bases to trimming and J lost 3 bases; unmatched junction nucleotides: 5. The CDR3 has 17 amino acids. CDR3 sequence (DNA): TGTGCCAGCAGCTTGACAGGGGGCGCCGACTATAATTCACCCCTCCACTTT. Protein: CASSLTGGADYNSPLHF.

This clonotype showed up just a few times. A read error may explain this, as a much larger clone is one base away. The chain joins TRBV11-3 to TRBJ2-1; a possible D gene is TRBD1 (6 bases). The CDR3 runs 13 residues. V was trimmed by 0 bases and J by 8 bases, leaving 8 bases between them. The germline CDR1 and CDR2 sequences are SGHNT and YENEEA. The CDR3 spells CASSLERTDEQFF. Here the CDR3 DNA reads TGTGCCAGCAGCTTAGAGCGGACAGATGAGCAGTTCTTC.

V gene TRBV19 combines with J gene TRBJ2-1, with TRBD2 as a possible D gene (5 bases). The CDR3 runs to 15 residues. Per germline, CDR1 LNHDA and CDR2 SQIVND (reference sequence). CDR3 sequence (DNA): TGTATCAGTAGTATAGCTAGCCGAGCCTACAATGAGCAGTTCTTC. It yields the protein CISSIASRAYNEQFF.

This clonotype turned up a few times. The chain joins TRBV7-2 to TRBJ1-6, with unresolved D. CDR3 length: 17 residues. The ends were cut back, 2 bases at V and 9 bases at J, with 20 bases in the middle. Germline CDR1 is SGHTA and CDR2 is FQGNSA. The CDR3 DNA reads as TGTGCCAGCAGCTTACTGCTAGCGGGGTTCAGTAGTTCACCCCTCCACTTT. As protein: CASSLLLAGFSSSPLHF.

The chain uses TRBV7-3 and TRBJ1-6; D might be TRBD1 (5 bases). Germline V gene lookup returns CDR1 SGHTA and CDR2 FQGTGA. The CDR3 is 13 amino acids. Trimming cost V 5 bases and J 13 bases, with 15 bases left between them. In DNA form, the CDR3 reads TGTGCCAGCAGCCCCGACAGACGTTTGCCCCTCCACTTT. Its translation is CASSPDRRLPLHF.

The chain is built from TRBV5-6 and TRBJ1-5, with 7 bases fitting TRBD1. The CDR3 has 15 amino acids. V was clipped by 0 bases and J by 6 bases; unmatched bases: 6. The V gene's germline CDR1 is SGHDT and CDR2 YYEEEE. The CDR3 reads CASSLDRGGGQPQHF. In DNA form, the CDR3 reads TGTGCCAGCAGCTTGGATAGAGGGGGCGGTCAGCCCCAGCATTTT.